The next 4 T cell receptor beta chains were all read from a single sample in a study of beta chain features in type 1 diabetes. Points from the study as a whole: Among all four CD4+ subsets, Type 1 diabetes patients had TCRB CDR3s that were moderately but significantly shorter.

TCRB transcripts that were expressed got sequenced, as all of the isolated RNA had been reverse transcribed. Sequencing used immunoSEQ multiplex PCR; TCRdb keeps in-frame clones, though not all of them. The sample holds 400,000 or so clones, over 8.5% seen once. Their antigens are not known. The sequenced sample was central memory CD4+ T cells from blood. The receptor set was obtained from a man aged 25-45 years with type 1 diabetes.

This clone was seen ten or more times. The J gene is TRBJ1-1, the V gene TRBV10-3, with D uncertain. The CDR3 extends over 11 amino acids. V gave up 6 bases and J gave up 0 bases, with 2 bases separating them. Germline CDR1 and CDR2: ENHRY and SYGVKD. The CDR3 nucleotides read TGTGCCATCAGGATGAACACTGAAGCTTTCTTT. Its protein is CAIRMNTEAFF.

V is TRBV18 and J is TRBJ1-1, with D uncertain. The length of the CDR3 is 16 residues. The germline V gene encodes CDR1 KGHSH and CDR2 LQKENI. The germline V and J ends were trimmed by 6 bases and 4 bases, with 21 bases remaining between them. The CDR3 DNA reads TGTGCCAGCTCTACACCAAATACGGGAAGCACCACTGAAGCTTTCTTT. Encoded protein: CASSTPNTGSTTEAFF.

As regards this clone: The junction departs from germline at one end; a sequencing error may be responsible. In DNA form, the CDR3 reads TGTGCCAGCAGTATATCCGGACAGCCACCTCGGCGCTACACCTTC. It codes for CASSISGQPPRRYTF. The chain joins TRBV27 to TRBJ1-2, with a possible D match to TRBD1 (6 bases). The CDR3 runs to 15 residues. Per germline, CDR1 MNHEY and CDR2 SMNVEV (reference sequence).

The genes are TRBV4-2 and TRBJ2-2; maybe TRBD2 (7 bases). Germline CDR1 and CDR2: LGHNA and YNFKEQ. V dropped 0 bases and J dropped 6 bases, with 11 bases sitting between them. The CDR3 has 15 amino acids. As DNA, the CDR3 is TGTGCCAGCAGCCAAGAAGTAGGGGGGGCCGGGGAGCTGTTTTTT. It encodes CASSQEVGGAGELFF.